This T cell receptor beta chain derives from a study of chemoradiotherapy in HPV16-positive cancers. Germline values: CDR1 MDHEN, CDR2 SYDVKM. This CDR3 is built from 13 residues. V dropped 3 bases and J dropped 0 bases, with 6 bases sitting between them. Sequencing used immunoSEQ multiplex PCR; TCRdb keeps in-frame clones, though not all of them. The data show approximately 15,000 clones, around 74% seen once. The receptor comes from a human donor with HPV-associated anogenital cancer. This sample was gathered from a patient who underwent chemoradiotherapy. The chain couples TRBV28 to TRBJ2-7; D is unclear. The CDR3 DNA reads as TGTGCCAGCAGTTTCTACAGCTCCTACGAGCAGTACTTC. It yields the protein CASSFYSSYEQYF. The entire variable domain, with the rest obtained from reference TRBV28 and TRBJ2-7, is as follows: DVKVTQSSRYLVKRTGEKVFLECVQDMDHENMFWYRQDPGLGLRLIYFSYDVKMKEKGDIPEGYSVSREKKERFSLILESASTNQTSMYLCASSFYSSYEQYFGPGTRLTVT.